A selection of T cell receptor beta chains follows, all from one sample in a study of T cell changes during pregnancy in multiple sclerosis. The protocol was immunoSEQ multiplex PCR, while the TCRdb copy is restricted to in-frame clones and leaves out a portion. Here the sample spans some 51,000 clones, roughly 92% being singletons. This specimen consisted of CD4+ T cells from peripheral blood mononuclear cells, obtained in the second trimester of pregnancy. Source of these receptors: a female donor with multiple sclerosis, enrolled in a pregnancy study. CDR3s include the opening cysteine and the closing phenylalanine or tryptophan. D genes are given only for firm matches.

J gene	D gene	V gene	CDR3 protein
TRBJ2-7	-	TRBV19	CASSIAESSNEQYF
TRBJ2-7	TRBD1	TRBV7-8	CASSSPGTGSIYEQYF
TRBJ2-1	-	TRBV30	CAFRTGSSYNEQFF
TRBJ2-3	-	TRBV9	CASSVVDTTDTQYF
TRBJ2-7	TRBD1	TRBV15	CATSSELGTGSKQYF
TRBJ2-1	TRBD1	TRBV2	CASIGDRGSYNEQFF
TRBJ2-7	-	TRBV7-9	CASSLSPGSNSYEQYF
TRBJ2-4	TRBD2	TRBV28	CASSPGLAQNIQYF
TRBJ1-3	TRBD1	TRBV7-2	CASSWDRRNSGNTIYF
TRBJ2-3	-	TRBV9	CASSVGGGASTDTQYF